This T cell receptor (beta chain) was recovered during a study of T cell repertoires in cytomegalovirus infection. Study information: Peptides in the study included HLA-C-restricted and HLA-B-restricted CMV epitopes. Indications came from public TCR beta signatures; they pointed to CMV infection and to a matching HLA type.

There are 14 residues in the CDR3. V was shortened by 5 bases and J by 2 bases, with 12 bases between the two germline ends. CDR1 and CDR2 from the germline V gene are SGHVS and FNYEAQ. The study, taken as a whole, reports: The study identified carriers of CMV plus the relevant HLA from cumulative public TCR beta family frequency. There were HLA-C-restricted CMV-specific TCR beta clonotypes dominating the ex vivo response.

Regarding this clonotype: Its antigen is currently unknown.

TCRdb ran MiXCR on the reads and lists one entry per CDR3 protein. Of 700,000 to 950,000 distinct CDR3 sequences in the sample, 32% are singletons; the top ten hold roughly an eighth. The rearrangement links TRBV7-6 to TRBJ2-5; D gene ambiguous. The source was cultured CD8+ T cells from PBMCs, collected from culture after CMV antigen stimulation. This sequence originates from a human donor in good health (CMV status not recorded). Some clones in this sample may be carry-over from other donors' samples. The CDR3 nucleotides read TGTGCCAGCAGCATATTCCAGGTACAAGAGACCCAGTACTTC. It translates to CASSIFQVQETQYF.